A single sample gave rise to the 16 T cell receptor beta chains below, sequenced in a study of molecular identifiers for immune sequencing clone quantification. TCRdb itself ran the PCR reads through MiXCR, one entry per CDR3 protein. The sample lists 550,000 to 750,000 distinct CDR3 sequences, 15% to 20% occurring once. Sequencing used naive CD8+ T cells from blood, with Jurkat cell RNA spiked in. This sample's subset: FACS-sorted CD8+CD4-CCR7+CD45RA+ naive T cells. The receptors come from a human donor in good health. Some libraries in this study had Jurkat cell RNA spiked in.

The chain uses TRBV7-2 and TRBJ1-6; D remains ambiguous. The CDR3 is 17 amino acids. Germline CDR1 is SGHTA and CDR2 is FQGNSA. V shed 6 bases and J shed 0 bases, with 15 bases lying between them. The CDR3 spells CASSSVATSSYNSPLHF. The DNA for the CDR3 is TGTGCCAGCAGTTCGGTGGCCACGAGCTCCTATAATTCACCCCTCCACTTT.

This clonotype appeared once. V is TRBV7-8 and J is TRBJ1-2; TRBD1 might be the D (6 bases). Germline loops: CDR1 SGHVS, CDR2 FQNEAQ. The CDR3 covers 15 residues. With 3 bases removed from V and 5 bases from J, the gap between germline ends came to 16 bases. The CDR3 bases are TGTGCCAGCAGCTTGCGACGGACAGCGCTTTATGGCTACACCTTC. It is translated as CASSLRRTALYGYTF.

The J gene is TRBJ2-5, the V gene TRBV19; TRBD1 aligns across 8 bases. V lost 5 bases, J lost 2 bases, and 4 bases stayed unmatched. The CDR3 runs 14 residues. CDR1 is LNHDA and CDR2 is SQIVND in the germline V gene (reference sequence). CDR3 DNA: TGTGCCAGTAGTGCTACAGGGGGGCAAGAGACCCAGTACTTC. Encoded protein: CASSATGGQETQYF.

The CDR3 loop is CASSGGIPGGYEQYF. CDR3 in DNA: TGTGCCAGCAGCGGAGGGATCCCCGGAGGCTACGAGCAGTACTTC. This chain links TRBV5-8 with TRBJ2-7; possible D gene TRBD2, 6 bases. Germline V CDR1 and CDR2: SGHTS, YDEGEE. This CDR3 has 15 residues. V was pared by 4 bases and J by 3 bases, with 17 bases between.

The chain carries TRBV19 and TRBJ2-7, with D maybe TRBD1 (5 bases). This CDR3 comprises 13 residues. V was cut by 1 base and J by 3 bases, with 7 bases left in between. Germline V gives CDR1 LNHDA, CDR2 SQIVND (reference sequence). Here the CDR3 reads CASSIATDYEQYF. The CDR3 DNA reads TGTGCCAGTAGTATAGCGACAGACTACGAGCAGTACTTC.

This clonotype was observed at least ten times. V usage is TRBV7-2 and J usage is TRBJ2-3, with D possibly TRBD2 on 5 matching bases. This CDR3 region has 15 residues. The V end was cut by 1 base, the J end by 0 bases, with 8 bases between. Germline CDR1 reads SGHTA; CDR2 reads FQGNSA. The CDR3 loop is CASSLGPGSTDTQYF. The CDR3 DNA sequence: TGTGCCAGCAGCTTAGGCCCGGGAAGCACAGATACGCAGTATTTT.

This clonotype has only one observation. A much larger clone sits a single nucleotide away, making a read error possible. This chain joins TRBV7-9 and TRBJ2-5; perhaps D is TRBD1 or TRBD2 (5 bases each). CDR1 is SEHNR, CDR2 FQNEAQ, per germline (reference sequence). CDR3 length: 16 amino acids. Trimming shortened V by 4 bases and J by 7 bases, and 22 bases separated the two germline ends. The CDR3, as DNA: TGTGCCAGCAGCTCCTTCGGACTGCCGACCCAGGGGACCCAGTACTTC. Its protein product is CASSSFGLPTQGTQYF.

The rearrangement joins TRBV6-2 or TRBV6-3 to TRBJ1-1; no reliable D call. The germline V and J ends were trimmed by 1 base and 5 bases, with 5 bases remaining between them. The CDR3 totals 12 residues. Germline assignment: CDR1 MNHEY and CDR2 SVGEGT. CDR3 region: CASSYLQTEAFF. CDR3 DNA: TGTGCCAGCAGTTACTTGCAGACTGAAGCTTTCTTT.

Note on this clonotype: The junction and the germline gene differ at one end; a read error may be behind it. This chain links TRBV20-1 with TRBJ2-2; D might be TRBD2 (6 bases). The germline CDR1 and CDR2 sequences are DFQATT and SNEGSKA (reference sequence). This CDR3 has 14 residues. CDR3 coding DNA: TGCAGTGAGTCATGGGGGGAGAACACCGGGGAGCTGTCTTTT. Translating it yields CSESWGENTGELSF.

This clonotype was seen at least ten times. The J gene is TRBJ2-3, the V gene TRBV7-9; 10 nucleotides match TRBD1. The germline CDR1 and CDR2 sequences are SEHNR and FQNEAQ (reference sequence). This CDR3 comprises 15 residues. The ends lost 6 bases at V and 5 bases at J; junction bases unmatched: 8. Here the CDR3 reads CASRRQGAHQDTQYF. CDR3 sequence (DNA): TGTGCCAGCAGAAGACAGGGGGCGCATCAAGATACGCAGTATTTT.

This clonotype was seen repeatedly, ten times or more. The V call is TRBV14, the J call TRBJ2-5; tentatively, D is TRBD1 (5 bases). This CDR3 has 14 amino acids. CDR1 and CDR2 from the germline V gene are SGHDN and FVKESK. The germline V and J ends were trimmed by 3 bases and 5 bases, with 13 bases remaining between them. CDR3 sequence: CASSHQGFWETQYF. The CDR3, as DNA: TGTGCCAGCAGCCATCAGGGATTTTGGGAGACCCAGTACTTC.

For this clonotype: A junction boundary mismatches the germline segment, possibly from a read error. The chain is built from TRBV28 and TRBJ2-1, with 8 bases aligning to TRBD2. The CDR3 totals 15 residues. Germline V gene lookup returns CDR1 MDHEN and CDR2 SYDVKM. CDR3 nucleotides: TGTGCCAGCAGTTTAAACGGGAGGGCCTACAGTGAGCAGTTCTTC. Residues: CASSLNGRAYSEQFF. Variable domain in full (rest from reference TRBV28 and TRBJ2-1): DVKVTQSSRYLVKRTGEKVFLECVQDMDHENMFWYRQDPGLGLRLIYFSYDVKMKEKGDIPEGYSVSREKKERFSLILESASTNQTSMYLCASSLNGRAYSEQFFGPGTRLTVL.

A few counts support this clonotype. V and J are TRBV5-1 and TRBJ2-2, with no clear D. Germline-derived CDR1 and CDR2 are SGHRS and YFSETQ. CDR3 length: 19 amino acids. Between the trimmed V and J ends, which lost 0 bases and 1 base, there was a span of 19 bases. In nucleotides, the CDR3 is TGCGCCAGCAGCTTGGGCTATTGGAGTACCCGGATGAACACCGGGGAGCTGTTTTTT. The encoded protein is CASSLGYWSTRMNTGELFF.

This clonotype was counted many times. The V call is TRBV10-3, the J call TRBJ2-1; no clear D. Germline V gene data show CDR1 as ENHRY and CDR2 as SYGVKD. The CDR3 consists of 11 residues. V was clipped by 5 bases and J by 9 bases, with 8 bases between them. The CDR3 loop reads CAISPSSEQFF. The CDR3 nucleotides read TGTGCCATCAGTCCTAGTAGTGAGCAGTTCTTC.

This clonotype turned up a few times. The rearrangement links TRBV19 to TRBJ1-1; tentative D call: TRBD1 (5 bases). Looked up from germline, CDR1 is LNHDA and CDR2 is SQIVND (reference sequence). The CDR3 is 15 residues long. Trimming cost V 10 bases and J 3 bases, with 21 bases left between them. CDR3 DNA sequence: TGTGCCACCCGAGTTATGGGGGAATCGGACACTGAAGCTTTCTTT. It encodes CATRVMGESDTEAFF.

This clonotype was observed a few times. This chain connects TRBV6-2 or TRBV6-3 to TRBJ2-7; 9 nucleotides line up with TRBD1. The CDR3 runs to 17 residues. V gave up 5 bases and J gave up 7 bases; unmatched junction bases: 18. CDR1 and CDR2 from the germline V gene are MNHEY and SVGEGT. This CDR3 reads CASSRTGTGRIPTEQYF. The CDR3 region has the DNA TGTGCCAGCAGTCGAACCGGGACAGGGCGAATCCCAACGGAGCAGTACTTC.